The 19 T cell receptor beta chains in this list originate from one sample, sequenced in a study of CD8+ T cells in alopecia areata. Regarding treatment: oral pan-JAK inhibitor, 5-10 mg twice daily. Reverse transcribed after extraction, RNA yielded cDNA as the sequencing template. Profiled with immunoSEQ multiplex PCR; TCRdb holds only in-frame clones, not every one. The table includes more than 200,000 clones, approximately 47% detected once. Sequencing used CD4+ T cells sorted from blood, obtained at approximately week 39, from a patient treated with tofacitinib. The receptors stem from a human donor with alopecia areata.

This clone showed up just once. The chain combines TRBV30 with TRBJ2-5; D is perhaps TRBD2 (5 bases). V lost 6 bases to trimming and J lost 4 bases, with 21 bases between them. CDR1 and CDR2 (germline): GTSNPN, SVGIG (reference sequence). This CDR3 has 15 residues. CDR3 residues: CACPGRASARETQYF. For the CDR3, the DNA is TGTGCCTGCCCCGGGCGGGCGTCGGCCAGAGAGACCCAGTACTTC.

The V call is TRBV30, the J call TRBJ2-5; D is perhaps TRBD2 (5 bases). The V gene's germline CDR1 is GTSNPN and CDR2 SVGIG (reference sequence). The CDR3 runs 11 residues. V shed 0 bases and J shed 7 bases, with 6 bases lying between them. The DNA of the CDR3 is TGTGCCTGGAGTGTACTAGGGACCCAGTACTTC. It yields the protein CAWSVLGTQYF.

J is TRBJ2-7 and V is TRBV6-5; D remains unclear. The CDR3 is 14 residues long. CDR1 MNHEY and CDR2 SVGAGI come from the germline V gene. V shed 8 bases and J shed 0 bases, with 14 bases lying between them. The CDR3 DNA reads TGTGCCAGCCGCCGCGGCCTAAGCTCCTACGAGCAGTACTTC. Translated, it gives CASRRGLSSYEQYF.

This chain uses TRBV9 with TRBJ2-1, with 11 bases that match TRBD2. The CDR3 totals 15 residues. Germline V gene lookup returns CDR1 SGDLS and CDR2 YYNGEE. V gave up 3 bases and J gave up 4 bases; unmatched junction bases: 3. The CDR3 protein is CASSATSGKYNEQFF. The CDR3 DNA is TGTGCCAGCAGCGCGACTAGCGGGAAATACAATGAGCAGTTCTTC. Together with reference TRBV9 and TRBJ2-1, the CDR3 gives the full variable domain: DSGVTQTPKHLITATGQRVTLRCSPRSGDLSVYWYQQSLDQGLQFLIQYYNGEERAKGNILERFSAQQFPDLHSELNLSSLELGDSALYFCASSATSGKYNEQFFGPGTRLTVL.

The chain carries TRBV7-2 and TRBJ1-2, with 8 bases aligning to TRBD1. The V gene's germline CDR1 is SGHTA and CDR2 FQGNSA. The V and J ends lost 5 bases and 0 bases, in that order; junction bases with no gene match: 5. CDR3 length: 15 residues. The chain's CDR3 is CASSRSTGANYGYTF. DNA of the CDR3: TGTGCCAGCAGCCGTTCGACAGGGGCTAACTATGGCTACACCTTC.

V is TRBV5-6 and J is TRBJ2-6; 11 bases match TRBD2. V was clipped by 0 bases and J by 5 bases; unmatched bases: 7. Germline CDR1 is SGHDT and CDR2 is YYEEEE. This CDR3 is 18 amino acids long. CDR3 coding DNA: TGTGCCAGCAGCTTGGAACGGCTAGCGGGAGGTAGGGCCAACGTCCTGACTTTC. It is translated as CASSLERLAGGRANVLTF.

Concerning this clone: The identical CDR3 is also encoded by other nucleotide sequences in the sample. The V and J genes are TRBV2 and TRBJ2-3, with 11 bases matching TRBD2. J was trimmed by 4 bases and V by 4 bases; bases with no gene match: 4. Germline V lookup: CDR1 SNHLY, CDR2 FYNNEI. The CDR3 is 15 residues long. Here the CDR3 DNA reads TGTGCCAGCAGTGGCACTAGCGGGAGACCAGATACGCAGTATTTT. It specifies CASSGTSGRPDTQYF. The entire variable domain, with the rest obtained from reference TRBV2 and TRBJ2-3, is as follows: EPEVTQTPSHQVTQMGQEVILRCVPISNHLYFYWYRQILGQKVEFLVSFYNNEISEKSEIFDDQFSVERPDGSNFTLKIRSTKLEDSAMYFCASSGTSGRPDTQYFGPGTRLTVL.

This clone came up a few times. The CDR3 DNA follows: TGTGCCATCAGTAAATATAGCGGGAGGATCGCCAATGAGCAGTTCTTC. Its translation is CAISKYSGRIANEQFF. This chain connects TRBV10-3 to TRBJ2-1; 10 bases are shared with TRBD2. This CDR3 contains 16 residues. V lost 5 bases and J lost 6; bases outside the gene matches: 10. CDR1 is ENHRY and CDR2 is SYGVKD in the germline V gene.

CDR3 bases: TGTGCCATCAGTGACAGGACCACAGAGACCCAGTACTTC. As protein: CAISDRTTETQYF. The chain is built from TRBV10-3 and TRBJ2-5, with no clear D. V gave up 3 bases and J gave up 4 bases, with 9 bases separating them. The CDR3 sequence is 13 residues long. In germline, CDR1 is ENHRY, CDR2 SYGVKD.

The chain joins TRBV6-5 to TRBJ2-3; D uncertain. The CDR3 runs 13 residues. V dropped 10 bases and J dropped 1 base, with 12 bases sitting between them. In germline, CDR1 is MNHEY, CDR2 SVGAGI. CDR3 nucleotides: TGTGCCACTCTCGGACCTGGCACAGATACGCAGTATTTT. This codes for CATLGPGTDTQYF.

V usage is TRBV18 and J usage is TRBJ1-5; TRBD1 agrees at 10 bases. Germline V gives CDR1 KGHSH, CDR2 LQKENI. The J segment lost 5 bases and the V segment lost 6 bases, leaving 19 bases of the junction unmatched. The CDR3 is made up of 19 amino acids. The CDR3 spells CASSSKPPRQGAVDQPQHF. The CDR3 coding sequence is TGTGCCAGCTCTTCAAAACCCCCCCGACAGGGGGCTGTTGATCAGCCCCAGCATTTT.

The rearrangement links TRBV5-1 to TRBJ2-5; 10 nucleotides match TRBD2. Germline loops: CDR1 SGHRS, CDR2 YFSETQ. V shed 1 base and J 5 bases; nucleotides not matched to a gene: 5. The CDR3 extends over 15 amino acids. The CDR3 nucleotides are TGCGCCAGCAGCTTGCAGGGACTAGCGCTGGAGACCCAGTACTTC. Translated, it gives CASSLQGLALETQYF.

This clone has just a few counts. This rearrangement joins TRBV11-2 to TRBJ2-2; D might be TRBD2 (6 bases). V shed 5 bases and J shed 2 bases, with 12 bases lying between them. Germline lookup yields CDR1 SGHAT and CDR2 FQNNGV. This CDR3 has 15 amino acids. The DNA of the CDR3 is TGTGCCAGCAGCCCGGGACTCATAAACACCGGGGAGCTGTTTTTT. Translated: CASSPGLINTGELFF.

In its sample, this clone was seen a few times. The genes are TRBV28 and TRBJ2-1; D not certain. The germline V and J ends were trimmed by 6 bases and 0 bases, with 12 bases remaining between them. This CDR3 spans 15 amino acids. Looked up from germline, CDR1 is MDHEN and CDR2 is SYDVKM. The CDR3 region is CASSQGPSSYNEQFF. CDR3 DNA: TGTGCCAGCAGCCAAGGACCGAGCTCCTACAATGAGCAGTTCTTC.

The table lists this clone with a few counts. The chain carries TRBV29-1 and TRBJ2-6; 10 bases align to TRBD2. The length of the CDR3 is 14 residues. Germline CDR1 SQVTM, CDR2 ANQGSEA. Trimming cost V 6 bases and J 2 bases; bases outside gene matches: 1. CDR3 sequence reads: CSVLAGTGANVLTF. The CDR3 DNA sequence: TGCAGCGTACTAGCGGGAACTGGGGCCAACGTCCTGACTTTC.

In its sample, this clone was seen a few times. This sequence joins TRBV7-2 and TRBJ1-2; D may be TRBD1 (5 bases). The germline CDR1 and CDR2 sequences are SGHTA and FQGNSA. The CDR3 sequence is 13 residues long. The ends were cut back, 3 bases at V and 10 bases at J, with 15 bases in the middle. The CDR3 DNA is TGTGCCAGCAGCTTTATAGGGGTTGAGGACTACACCTTC. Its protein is CASSFIGVEDYTF.

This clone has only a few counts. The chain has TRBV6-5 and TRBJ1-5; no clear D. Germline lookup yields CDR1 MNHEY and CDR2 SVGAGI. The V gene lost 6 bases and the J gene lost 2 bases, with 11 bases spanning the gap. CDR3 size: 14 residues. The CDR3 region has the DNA TGTGCCAGCAGCCTCGGGGAGGGCAATCAGCCCCAGCATTTT. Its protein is CASSLGEGNQPQHF.

The CDR3 DNA reads TGTGCCAGCTCACCACCTCGGTACCCCTACAATGAGCAGTTCTTC. It encodes CASSPPRYPYNEQFF. The chain couples TRBV18 to TRBJ2-1, with D unclear. This CDR3 is 15 amino acids long. Germline V gene sequence: CDR1 KGHSH, CDR2 LQKENI. Trimming pared 0 bases from V and 2 bases from J, leaving 8 bases between.

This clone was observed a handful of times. The CDR3 DNA follows: TGTGCCAGTAGTACGGGCGGCGGCACCGGGGAGCTGTTTTTT. Translating gives CASSTGGGTGELFF. The gene calls are TRBV19 and TRBJ2-2; D unresolved. Deletions cut 4 bases from V and 4 bases from J, with 10 bases between. The germline CDR1 and CDR2 sequences are LNHDA and SQIVND (reference sequence). The CDR3 runs to 14 residues.